Sequencing of this T cell receptor beta chain was carried out in a study of shared clonotypes between healthy human individuals. Splitting of each subset's genomic DNA was done evenly across several immunoSEQ plates. Authors' data handling: In the immunoSEQ data, sequences were junction-only and lacked quality scores, so filtering differed. The data were produced by immunoSEQ multiplex PCR, yet TCRdb's version contains in-frame clones alone and is incomplete. V and J calls and clone size are as listed in that table; D and trimming were resolved from the DNA. The data show about 710,000 clones, roughly 73% seen once. This CDR3 has 14 residues. J lost 5 bases, V lost 6 bases, and 13 bases had no gene match. Germline CDR1 reads SQVTM; CDR2 reads ANQGSEA.

Material for sequencing was memory CD4+ T cells sorted from blood. Subset here: CD45RA-negative fraction. The receptor was isolated from a woman aged 25 to 39 in good health. The chain links TRBV29-1 to TRBJ2-7; 7 bases are a match to TRBD1. CDR3 nucleotides: TGCAGCGTCGAGAGAGGGGGCTCTGCCCACGAGCAGTACTTC. It is translated as CSVERGGSAHEQYF.